This record concerns one TCR beta chain sequence. The antigen it binds to is not known. No per-base quality is available; no much larger clone lies one base away. This sample is drawn from a study of T cells after yellow fever vaccination (dated 2019 in TCRdb). In the study overall: The SMART-Seq v4 Ultra Low Input RNA kit was used to prepare libraries from fractions with low cell numbers. To track T-cell clones before and after primary and booster YFV17D yellow fever vaccination, bulk TCR alpha and beta repertoires were sequenced longitudinally. Two healthy male donors, one aged 18 to 29 and one aged 30 to 40 years, were included in the cohort. Bulk PBMC replicates and cell subsets were isolated from blood drawn at multiple timepoints before and after both primary and secondary immunization.

The sample's treatment or condition label, in plain terms: live attenuated yellow fever vaccine strain. Two biological replicates of bulk PBMCs were collected at each blood-draw timepoint. A standard Ficoll-Paque protocol was used to isolate PBMCs from peripheral blood. TriZol was used to extract RNA from bulk PBMCs, from CD4 and CD8 fractions, and from dextramer-positive and dextramer-negative fractions. Synthesis of TCR cDNA relied on 5'RACE template switching, a step that introduced a universal primer site along with unique molecular identifiers. Priming for cDNA synthesis came from both the TCR alpha and TCR beta constant segments. Library amplification used two PCR steps, and the second PCR step added sample barcodes and sequencing adapters. Libraries were sequenced on Illumina HiSeq 2500 (2x100 bp) or NovaSeq (2x150 bp). Regarding the original processing steps: Demultiplexing of reads and collapsing into UMI consensus sequences were performed with MIGEC, and V(D)J alignment was carried out with MiXCR. Clonotypes responding to the vaccine were identified with edgeR on replicate PBMC samples, with the criteria of FDR below 0.01 and a log2 fold change above 5 up to day 15. Each bulk clonotype was labeled CD4 or CD8 based on which sequenced repertoire, CD4 or CD8, contained the clonotype at higher abundance. TCRdb passed the public sequencing reads through fastp at Q25 and MiXCR, retaining productive beta sequences. Rows are combined by CDR3 protein, so each entry shows the most common genes and DNA. The V and J calls and clone size are TCRdb's, not the authors'. This sample comprises 610,000 or so distinct CDR3 sequences, roughly an eighth of them detected only once. 15% of the sample is in the top ten clones.

General study outcomes and caveats: A small share of clonotypes was detected in both CD4 and CD8 compartments, with the overlap likely arising from convergent recombination. Compared with the primary T-cell response, the secondary T-cell response was faster but weaker, reaching its peak on day 5 rather than on day 15. The study included only two donors, which limits how far the findings can be generalized. After the booster, most clones that had expanded after primary vaccination were detected again (approximately 96% of CD4 and roughly nine tenths of CD8), suggesting broad maintenance of memory. Computational filtering was required because FACS-sorted repertoires could contain abundant contaminating clonotypes from the bulk population.

V is pared back by 3 bases and J by 7 bases, with 10 bases lying between the germline termini. Per the germline V gene, SGHDN is the CDR1 and FVKESK is the CDR2. The CDR3 starts with the cysteine, ends with the phenylalanine, and has 13 residues. Just CDR3 DNA is preserved here, 39 bases in frame from base 1. The specimen was PBMCs, collected on the day of the yellow fever booster vaccination. The receptor chain draws on TRBV14 and TRBJ2-1; too little of a D gene remains to name it. This clonotype was obtained from a man aged 25-45 years who received the YFV17D yellow fever vaccine. The nucleotides read TGTGCCAGCAGCCAGTTTCTAGGGAATGAGCAGTTCTTC. Translation gives CASSQFLGNEQFF.